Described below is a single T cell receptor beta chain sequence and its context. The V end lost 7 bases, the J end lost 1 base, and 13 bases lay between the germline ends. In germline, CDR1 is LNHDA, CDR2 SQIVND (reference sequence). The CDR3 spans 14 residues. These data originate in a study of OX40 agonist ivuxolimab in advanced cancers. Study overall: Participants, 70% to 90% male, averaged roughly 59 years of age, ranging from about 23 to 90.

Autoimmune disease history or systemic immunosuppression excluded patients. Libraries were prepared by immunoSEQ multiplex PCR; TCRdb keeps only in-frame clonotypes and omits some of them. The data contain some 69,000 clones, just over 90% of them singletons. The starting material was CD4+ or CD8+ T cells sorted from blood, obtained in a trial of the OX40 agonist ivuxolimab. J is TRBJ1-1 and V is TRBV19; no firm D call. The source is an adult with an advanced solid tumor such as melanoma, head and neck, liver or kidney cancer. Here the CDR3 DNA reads TGTGCCAGTAAGATTGCAGCGGGGAACACTGAAGCTTTCTTT. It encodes CASKIAAGNTEAFF.